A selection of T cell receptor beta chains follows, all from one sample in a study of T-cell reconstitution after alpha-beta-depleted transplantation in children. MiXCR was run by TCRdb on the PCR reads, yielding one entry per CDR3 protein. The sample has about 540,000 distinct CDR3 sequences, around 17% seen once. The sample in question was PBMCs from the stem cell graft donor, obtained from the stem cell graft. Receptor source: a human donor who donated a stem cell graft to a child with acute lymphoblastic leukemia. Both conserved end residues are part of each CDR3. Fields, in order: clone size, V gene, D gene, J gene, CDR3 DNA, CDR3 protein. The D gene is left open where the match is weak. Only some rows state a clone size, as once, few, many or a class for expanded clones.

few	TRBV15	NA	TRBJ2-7	TGTGCCACCAGCAGGGGCCAGGCTGGCTACGAGCAGTACTTC	CATSRGQAGYEQYF
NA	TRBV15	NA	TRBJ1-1	TGTGCCACCAGCAGAGAGATAAACACTGAAGCTTTCTTT	CATSREINTEAFF
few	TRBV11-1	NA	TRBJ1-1	TGTGCCAGCAGCTTAACGCCTCGGGACCCTGAAGCTTTCTTT	CASSLTPRDPEAFF
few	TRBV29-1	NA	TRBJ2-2	TGCAGCGTTGTCGGGGCAGCCGGGGAGCTGTTTTTT	CSVVGAAGELFF
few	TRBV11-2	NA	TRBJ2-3	TGTGCCAGCAAACGCCCCACCGAAGGGGATACGCAGTATTTT	CASKRPTEGDTQYF
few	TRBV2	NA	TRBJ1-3	TGTGCCAGCAGTAACCCCGATGGAAACACCATATATTTT	CASSNPDGNTIYF
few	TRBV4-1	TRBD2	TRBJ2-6	TGCGCCAGCAGCCAGCCTAGCGGGAGCGTTGGGGCCAACGTCCTGACTTTC	CASSQPSGSVGANVLTF
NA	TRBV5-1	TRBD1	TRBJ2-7	TGCGCCAGCAGCTCCGACAGGGAGCCCTACGAGCAGTACTTC	CASSSDREPYEQYF
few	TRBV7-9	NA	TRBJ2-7	TGTGCCAGCAGCTTAGGGTCGCAGGTCGAGCAGTACTTC	CASSLGSQVEQYF
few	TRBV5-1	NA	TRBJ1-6	TGCGCCTCAAGGGACGGACTTAATTCACCCCTCCACTTT	CASRDGLNSPLHF
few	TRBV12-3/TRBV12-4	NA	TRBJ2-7	TGTGCCAGCAGTTTTGGCAGGGTGAACTACGAGCAGTACTTC	CASSFGRVNYEQYF
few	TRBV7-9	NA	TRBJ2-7	TGTGCCAGCAGCCGCGACTTATTCTACGAGCAGTACTTC	CASSRDLFYEQYF
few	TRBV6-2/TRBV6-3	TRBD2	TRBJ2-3	TGTGCCAGCAGTCGACTAGCGGGAGAGGTTACGCAGTATTTT	CASSRLAGEVTQYF
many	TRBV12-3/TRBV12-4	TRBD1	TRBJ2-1	TGTGCCAGCAGTTTTGACAGGGTTTACAATGAGCAGTTCTTC	CASSFDRVYNEQFF
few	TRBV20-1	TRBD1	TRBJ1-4	TGCAGTGCTAGCCACTTCGGACAGGGTTGGGAAAAACTGTTTTTT	CSASHFGQGWEKLFF
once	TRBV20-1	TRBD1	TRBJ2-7	TGCAGTGCTAGAAGAGAGGGGGCAGGGTACGAGCAGTACTTC	CSARREGAGYEQYF
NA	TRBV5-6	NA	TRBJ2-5	TGTGCCAGCAGCTGGACACTCGGGGAGACCCAGTACTTC	CASSWTLGETQYF
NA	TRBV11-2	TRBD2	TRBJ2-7	TGTGCCAGCGGACAAACCGGGGGGGCGAGGTACTACGAGCAGTACTTC	CASGQTGGARYYEQYF
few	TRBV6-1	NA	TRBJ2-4	TGTGCCAGCAGTGAACCGAATCTAGCCAAAAACATTCAGTACTTC	CASSEPNLAKNIQYF
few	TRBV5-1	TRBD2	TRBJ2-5	TGCGCCAGCAGCTTGGTCGGGGGTGTTGCGGGAGAAGAGACCCAGTACTTC	CASSLVGGVAGEETQYF
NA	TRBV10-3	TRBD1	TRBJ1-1	TGTGCCATCAGTGAGTCGACAGGGGAAAACACTGAAGCTTTCTTT	CAISESTGENTEAFF
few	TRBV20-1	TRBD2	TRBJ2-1	TGCAGTGCTGGTCCGGGACTAGTCTCCTACAATGAGCAGTTCTTC	CSAGPGLVSYNEQFF
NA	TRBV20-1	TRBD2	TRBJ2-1	TGCAGTGCTAGATTACGAACGGGACTATACAATGAGCAGTTCTTC	CSARLRTGLYNEQFF
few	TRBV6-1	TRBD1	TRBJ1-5	TGTGCCAGCAGTCCAGGGGGCCGTGCGGATCAGCCCCAGCATTTT	CASSPGGRADQPQHF
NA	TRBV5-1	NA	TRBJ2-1	TGCGCCAGCAGCTTGGGGCCCCCTCTTAGCTCCTACAATGAGCAGTTCTTC	CASSLGPPLSSYNEQFF
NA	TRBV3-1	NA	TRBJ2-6	TGTGCCAGCAGCCAAGATTTGGGAATTAATACTGGGGCCAACGTCCTGACTTTC	CASSQDLGINTGANVLTF
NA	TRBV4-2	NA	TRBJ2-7	TGTGCCAGCAGCCACGACCAGTTGGCTAACTACGAGCAGTACTTC	CASSHDQLANYEQYF
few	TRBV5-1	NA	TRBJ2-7	TGCGCCAGCAGTAAGTCGTCCCTAGCGATCCTGAAAGGCGAGCAGTACTTC	CASSKSSLAILKGEQYF
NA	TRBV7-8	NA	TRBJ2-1	TGTGCCAGCAGCTTAGTGACAGTGGTGAGTGAGCAGTTCTTC	CASSLVTVVSEQFF
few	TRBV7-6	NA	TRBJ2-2	TGTGCCAGCAGCTTAGGCAGCCGAGGAAAGCGGACCGGGGAGCTGTTTTTT	CASSLGSRGKRTGELFF
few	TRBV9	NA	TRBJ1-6	TGTGCCAGCAGCGGGGGGGGAATATCGAATTCACCCCTCCACTTT	CASSGGGISNSPLHF
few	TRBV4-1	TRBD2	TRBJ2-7	TGCGCCAGCAGCCCCGGGGGGGGGCACGAGCAGTACTTC	CASSPGGGHEQYF
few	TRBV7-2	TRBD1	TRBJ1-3	TGTGCCAGCAGCTTATTCCAGGGGGCTGGAAACACCATATATTTT	CASSLFQGAGNTIYF
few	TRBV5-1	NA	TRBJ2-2	TGCGCCAGCAGCTTGGTGGACGATGGGGAGCTGTTTTTT	CASSLVDDGELFF
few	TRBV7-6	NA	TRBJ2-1	TGTGCCAGCAGCTCCCCCGGCCGAGCGGTTTACAATGAGCAGTTCTTC	CASSSPGRAVYNEQFF
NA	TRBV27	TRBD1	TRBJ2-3	TGTGCCAGCAGTCCCGGGACAGGGAGTCGGGCAGATACGCAGTATTTT	CASSPGTGSRADTQYF
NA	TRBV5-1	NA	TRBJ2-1	TGCGCCAGCAGCGTCGGCGGCCCTTACTCGGATGAGCAGTTCTTC	CASSVGGPYSDEQFF
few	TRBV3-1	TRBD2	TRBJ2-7	TGTGCCAGCAGCCCCGACGGACTAGCGGGACCTACTTACGAGCAGTACTTC	CASSPDGLAGPTYEQYF
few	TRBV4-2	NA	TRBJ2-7	TGTGCCAGCAGCAGAAACCATCCTTCCTACGAGCAGTACTTC	CASSRNHPSYEQYF
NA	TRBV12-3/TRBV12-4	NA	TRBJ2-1	TGTGCCAGCAGTTCGCCACACGGGAACAATGAGCAGTTCTTC	CASSSPHGNNEQFF
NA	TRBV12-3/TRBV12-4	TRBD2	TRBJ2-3	TGTGCCAGCAACGGTTACTTAGCGGGAGGAGGCCCAGATACGCAGTATTTT	CASNGYLAGGGPDTQYF
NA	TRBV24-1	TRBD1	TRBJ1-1	TGTGCCACCTGGGACAGGCCCTCCACTGAAGCTTTCTTT	CATWDRPSTEAFF
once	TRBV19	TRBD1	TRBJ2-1	TGTGCCAGTAGTAACCTCCTAGGAAGACAGGGCCATCATTTAAGCTCCTACAATGAGCAGTTCTTC	CASSNLLGRQGHHLSSYNEQFF
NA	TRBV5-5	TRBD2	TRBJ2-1	TGTGCCAGCAGCACACTAGCGGGAGACCACAATGAGCAGTTCTTC	CASSTLAGDHNEQFF
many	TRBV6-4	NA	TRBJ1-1	TGTGCCAGCAGTGACACCTGGAACGCTGAAGCTTTCTTT	CASSDTWNAEAFF
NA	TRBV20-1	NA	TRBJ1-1	TGCAGTGCTAGTAGTAGTCTGAACACTGAATCTTTCTTT	CSASSSLNTESFF
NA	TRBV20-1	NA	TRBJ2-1	TGCAGTGCTAGAGGGGAACGGAAGTGGGCCCTCCAGAGCAAGCAGTTCTTC	CSARGERKWALQSKQFF